One sample yielded the 29 T cell receptor beta chains listed below, sequenced in a study of cytomegalovirus exposure and HLA in healthy donors. With 60 Vbeta and 13 Jbeta primers, the PCR was carried out. Assay used: immunoSEQ multiplex PCR; TCRdb lists only in-frame clones, some missing. The profile covers 100,000 to 150,000 clones, with 75% to 90% appearing a single time and more than 1.5% taken by the ten largest. Sequenced sample: PBMCs. All receptors come from a middle-aged man in good health and CMV-seronegative.

The chain employs TRBV28 and TRBJ1-3; D might be TRBD1 (5 bases). The CDR3 contains 13 residues. V was cut by 8 bases and J by 3 bases, with 11 bases left in between. Germline CDR1 MDHEN, CDR2 SYDVKM. This CDR3 reads CASRGLGGNTIYF. CDR3 coding DNA: TGTGCCAGCCGGGGGTTGGGTGGAAACACCATATATTTT.

This chain uses TRBV7-3 with TRBJ1-1, with D perhaps TRBD1 (5 bases). This CDR3 contains 14 residues. Germline loops: CDR1 SGHTA, CDR2 FQGTGA. V gave up 3 bases and J gave up 1 base, with 9 bases separating them. The CDR3 DNA reads as TGTGCCAGCAGCTTGCTTGGACAGAACACTGAAGCTTTCTTT. Translated, it gives CASSLLGQNTEAFF.

This clone showed up just once. The chain combines TRBV6-5 with TRBJ2-4; D possibly corresponds to TRBD2 (6 bases). The V end lost 5 bases, the J end lost 6 bases, and 14 bases lay between the germline ends. Per the germline V gene, CDR1 is MNHEY and CDR2 is SVGAGI. The CDR3 length is 14 residues. The CDR3 nucleotides read TGTGCCAGCAGTCCGGGTGGGGGGAGAAACATTCAGTACTTC. The encoded protein is CASSPGGGRNIQYF.

This clone was counted between two and nine times. This chain uses TRBV5-1 with TRBJ1-3; 9 bases align to TRBD1. The CDR3 consists of 17 residues. The J segment lost 0 bases and the V segment lost 2 bases, leaving 6 bases of the junction unmatched. Looked up from germline, CDR1 is SGHRS and CDR2 is YFSETQ. Here the CDR3 reads CASSLQTGGVSGNTIYF. The CDR3, as DNA: TGCGCCAGCAGCTTACAAACAGGGGGCGTCTCTGGAAACACCATATATTTT.

The chain carries TRBV5-5 and TRBJ2-1; weak D call: TRBD2 (7 bases). The CDR3 is 16 residues long. Trimming shortened V by 1 base and J by 8 bases, and 19 bases separated the two germline ends. The germline CDR1 and CDR2 sequences are SGHKS and YYEKEE (reference sequence). The CDR3 spells CASSLMVRGAGDEQFF. CDR3 coding DNA: TGTGCCAGCAGCTTGATGGTCCGGGGGGCGGGGGATGAGCAGTTCTTC.

The chain is built from TRBV9 and TRBJ2-4; 8 nucleotides match TRBD2. V dropped 0 bases and J dropped 8; count of bases not matched to a gene: 4. The CDR3 extends over 14 amino acids. Germline V gene sequence: CDR1 SGDLS, CDR2 YYNGEE. The CDR3 DNA reads as TGTGCCAGCAGCGTAGGTGCGGGAGGCCACATTCAGTACTTC. It codes for CASSVGAGGHIQYF.

The rearrangement joins TRBV7-2 to TRBJ2-4; tentative D call: TRBD2 (7 bases). Germline V gene data show CDR1 as SGHTA and CDR2 as FQGNSA. This CDR3 has 17 amino acids. Trimming stripped 5 bases from V and 1 base from J, with 18 bases between. In nucleotides, the CDR3 is TGTGCCAGCAGCCCAGAGGGGGGAGGGGGGGCCAAAAACATTCAGTACTTC. It is translated as CASSPEGGGGAKNIQYF.

The chain joins TRBV14 to TRBJ1-1; the D gene is possibly TRBD1 (5 bases). CDR3 length: 15 residues. Germline-derived CDR1 and CDR2 are SGHDN and FVKESK. The V and J ends lost 1 base and 2 bases respectively, with 11 bases between them. The CDR3 sequence is CASSQAGHLNTEAFF. CDR3 nucleotides: TGTGCCAGCAGCCAAGCCGGACACCTAAACACTGAAGCTTTCTTT. Combining the CDR3 with reference TRBV14 and TRBJ1-1 gives the whole variable domain EAGVTQFPSHSVIEKGQTVTLRCDPISGHDNLYWYRRVMGKEIKFLLHFVKESKQDESGMPNNRFLAERTGGTYSTLKVQPAELEDSGVYFCASSQAGHLNTEAFFGQGTRLTVV.

V usage is TRBV2 and J usage is TRBJ2-5, with a possible D match to TRBD1 (5 bases). This CDR3 has 17 amino acids. Germline CDR1 reads SNHLY; CDR2 reads FYNNEI. V gave up 3 bases and J gave up 1 base, with 18 bases separating them. The CDR3 bases are TGTGCCAGCAGTGATCTCAGGGCCCAACGCCTCCAAGAGACCCAGTACTTC. This gives the protein CASSDLRAQRLQETQYF. Drawing the rest from reference TRBV2 and TRBJ2-5, the complete variable domain is EPEVTQTPSHQVTQMGQEVILRCVPISNHLYFYWYRQILGQKVEFLVSFYNNEISEKSEIFDDQFSVERPDGSNFTLKIRSTKLEDSAMYFCASSDLRAQRLQETQYFGPGTRLLVL.

J is TRBJ2-1 and V is TRBV6-5; 9 bases are shared with TRBD2. This CDR3 is 13 amino acids long. In germline, CDR1 is MNHEY, CDR2 SVGAGI. J was trimmed by 6 bases and V by 6 bases; bases with no gene match: 3. The CDR3 region has the DNA TGTGCCAGCAGATCGGGACTAGCCAATGAGCAGTTCTTC. Translating it yields CASRSGLANEQFF.

The table lists this clone with a few counts. The CDR3 DNA is TGTGCCACCGGGACACTTCAAGAGACCCAGTACTTC. This codes for CATGTLQETQYF. V and J are TRBV7-9 and TRBJ2-5; possibly TRBD1 for D (6 bases). V lost 10 bases and J 2 bases, leaving 11 bases between the germline ends. CDR1 SEHNR and CDR2 FQNEAQ come from the germline V gene (reference sequence). This CDR3 has 12 amino acids.

The V call is TRBV19, the J call TRBJ2-3; TRBD2 is a possible D gene (6 bases). CDR3 length: 14 amino acids. CDR1 is LNHDA, CDR2 SQIVND, per germline (reference sequence). Trimming took off 8 bases at V and 0 bases at J, with 12 bases between the two ends. CDR3: CASAQSGSTDTQYF. Here the CDR3 DNA reads TGTGCCAGTGCCCAGAGCGGGAGCACAGATACGCAGTATTTT.

V usage is TRBV7-6 and J usage is TRBJ1-3; the D gene is possibly TRBD1 (6 bases). Trimming took off 5 bases at V and 2 bases at J, with 13 bases between the two ends. Looked up from germline, CDR1 is SGHVS and CDR2 is FNYEAQ. The CDR3 is 15 residues long. DNA for the CDR3: TGTGCCAGCAGCCCCCAACAGGGAGCTGGAAACACCATATATTTT. It specifies CASSPQQGAGNTIYF.

V is TRBV4-2 and J is TRBJ2-1, with 11 nucleotides matching TRBD2. This CDR3 comprises 18 residues. CDR1 and CDR2 (germline): LGHNA, YNFKEQ. Unmatched junction bases numbered 4, after V lost 0 bases and J lost 0 bases. In DNA form, the CDR3 reads TGTGCCAGCAGCCAAGATCTTACTAGCGGGGGCTCCTACAATGAGCAGTTCTTC. Amino acid sequence: CASSQDLTSGGSYNEQFF.

CDR3 DNA: TGTGCCACCAGACAGGGAGGCAATCAGCCCCAGCATTTT. As protein: CATRQGGNQPQHF. V is TRBV2 and J is TRBJ1-5, with 7 bases aligning to TRBD1. J gave up 2 bases and V 10 bases, and 5 bases lay outside the gene matches. The CDR3 spans 13 residues. Germline CDR1 SNHLY, CDR2 FYNNEI.

The V and J genes are TRBV30 and TRBJ1-2; TRBD1 matches 7 bases. The V segment lost 0 bases and the J segment 12 bases; nucleotides outside the gene matches: 13. The CDR3 is 14 amino acids. Germline-derived CDR1 and CDR2 are GTSNPN and SVGIG (reference sequence). CDR3 sequence: CAWSVLRTGGKDTF. The CDR3 coding sequence is TGTGCCTGGAGTGTACTAAGGACAGGCGGAAAAGACACCTTC.

The chain couples TRBV9 to TRBJ2-1, with TRBD1 as a possible D gene (5 bases). Germline assignment: CDR1 SGDLS and CDR2 YYNGEE. Trimming left V 1 base short and J 7 bases short, with 9 bases between. The CDR3 extends over 13 amino acids. For the CDR3, the DNA is TGTGCCAGCAGCGTACAGGGCTGGAATGAGCAGTTCTTC. Protein: CASSVQGWNEQFF.

The genes are TRBV6-6 and TRBJ2-3; perhaps TRBD1 as D (6 bases). Per germline, CDR1 MNHNY and CDR2 SVGAGI (reference sequence). The CDR3 runs to 16 residues. V was clipped by 4 bases and J by 2 bases, with 16 bases between them. DNA for the CDR3: TGTGCCAGCAGTTCCGCCAGGGGCTTCCACACAGATACGCAGTATTTT. It translates to CASSSARGFHTDTQYF.

This sequence joins TRBV2 and TRBJ2-5; 14 bases line up with TRBD2. Trimming at V came to 5 bases and at J to 1 base, leaving 12 bases not matched to a gene. The CDR3 consists of 19 residues. The germline V gene encodes CDR1 SNHLY and CDR2 FYNNEI. The CDR3 sequence: CASSTVSGTSGGPQETQYF. The CDR3 DNA follows: TGTGCCAGCAGTACCGTCTCCGGGACTAGCGGGGGACCCCAAGAGACCCAGTACTTC.

The genes are TRBV27 and TRBJ2-5; D may be TRBD1 (6 bases). Looked up from germline, CDR1 is MNHEY and CDR2 is SMNVEV (reference sequence). Trimming stripped 0 bases from V and 5 bases from J, with 22 bases between. The CDR3 spans 18 residues. CDR3 amino acids: CASSLSYQGQISGETQYF. The CDR3 nucleotides read TGTGCCAGCAGTTTATCGTACCAGGGACAAATCTCGGGGGAGACCCAGTACTTC.

The V call is TRBV14, the J call TRBJ2-3, with 7 positions matching TRBD2. Germline-derived CDR1 and CDR2 are SGHDN and FVKESK. V lost 0 bases and J lost 1; bases outside the gene matches: 7. There are 17 residues in the CDR3. CDR3 amino acids: CASSQDGGAGGTDTQYF. The CDR3 DNA reads TGTGCCAGCAGCCAAGACGGCGGGGCGGGGGGCACAGATACGCAGTATTTT.

The CDR3 here is CASSFSGGEAFF. The CDR3 bases are TGTGCCAGCAGCTTTTCAGGGGGTGAAGCTTTCTTT. V is TRBV7-3 and J is TRBJ1-1; the match to TRBD1 covers 7 bases. CDR1 SGHTA and CDR2 FQGTGA come from the germline V gene. The V and J ends lost 3 bases and 7 bases, in that order; junction bases with no gene match: 2. This CDR3 region has 12 residues.

The chain joins TRBV7-2 to TRBJ2-2; a weak D match, TRBD1 (6 bases). The CDR3 consists of 16 residues. CDR1 SGHTA and CDR2 FQGNSA come from the germline V gene. V was trimmed by 5 bases and J by 4 bases, leaving 17 bases between them. Here the CDR3 reads CASSGDLTGRTGELFF. Written as DNA, the CDR3 is TGTGCCAGCAGCGGAGACTTAACAGGGCGCACCGGGGAGCTGTTTTTT.

The V gene is TRBV30, the J gene TRBJ1-5; D gene unclear. From germline, CDR1 is GTSNPN and CDR2 SVGIG (reference sequence). The CDR3 sequence is 12 residues long. Trimming left V 1 base short and J 6 bases short, with 7 bases between. CDR3: CAWSGNSQPQHF. In DNA, the CDR3 is TGTGCCTGGAGTGGAAATAGTCAGCCCCAGCATTTT. Combining the CDR3 with reference TRBV30 and TRBJ1-5 gives the whole variable domain SQTIHQWPATLVQPVGSPLSLECTVEGTSNPNLYWYRQAAGRGLQLLFYSVGIGQISSEVPQNLSASRPQDRQFILSSKKLLLSDSGFYLCAWSGNSQPQHFGDGTRLSIL.

V usage is TRBV6-5 and J usage is TRBJ2-6, with D tentatively TRBD2 (6 bases). Per the germline V gene, CDR1 is MNHEY and CDR2 is SVGAGI. The length of the CDR3 is 15 residues. Trimming stripped 2 bases from V and 4 bases from J, with 9 bases between. The CDR3 here is CASSYPAGGANVLTF. The DNA for the CDR3 is TGTGCCAGCAGTTACCCCGCGGGGGGGGCCAACGTCCTGACTTTC.

This clone showed up just a few times. The rearrangement links TRBV19 to TRBJ1-5; weak D call: TRBD1 (5 bases). The CDR3 runs 15 residues. Germline lookup yields CDR1 LNHDA and CDR2 SQIVND (reference sequence). V was trimmed by 5 bases and J by 7 bases, leaving 18 bases between them. CDR3 region: CASSLATGGGQPQHF. The CDR3 nucleotides are TGTGCCAGTAGTCTCGCGACTGGGGGGGGGCAGCCCCAGCATTTT.

The rearrangement uses TRBV19 and TRBJ2-5; 9 bases match TRBD2. V lost 5 bases to trimming and J lost 5 bases; unmatched junction nucleotides: 24. The CDR3 is 20 residues long. CDR1 LNHDA and CDR2 SQIVND come from the germline V gene (reference sequence). CDR3 amino acids: CASSPYARVAGEGVEETQYF. The CDR3 DNA is TGTGCCAGTAGTCCCTATGCGAGGGTAGCGGGAGAAGGCGTAGAGGAGACCCAGTACTTC.

V gene TRBV27 combines with J gene TRBJ1-1; 9 bases align to TRBD1. V lost 6 bases to trimming and J lost 4 bases; unmatched junction nucleotides: 12. Looked up from germline, CDR1 is MNHEY and CDR2 is SMNVEV (reference sequence). The CDR3 spans 16 residues. The CDR3 here is CASSLRGTGKSTEAFF. Here the CDR3 DNA reads TGTGCCAGCAGCCTAAGAGGGACAGGGAAGAGCACTGAAGCTTTCTTT.

Of note for this clone: Other DNA sequences in the sample encode the same CDR3. This chain links TRBV7-3 with TRBJ2-2, with 8 bases lining up with TRBD1. The CDR3 consists of 16 residues. V was clipped by 5 bases and J by 4 bases; unmatched bases: 9. Germline V gene data show CDR1 as SGHTA and CDR2 as FQGTGA. DNA of the CDR3: TGTGCCAGCAGCCCGAGACAGGGGTTAGGCACCGGGGAGCTGTTTTTT. It codes for CASSPRQGLGTGELFF.